This T cell receptor beta chain was sequenced during a study of cytomegalovirus exposure and HLA in healthy donors. The length of the CDR3 is 16 residues. V trimming: 4 bases; J trimming: 3 bases; junction bases outside the gene matches: 8. CDR1 is MNHNS and CDR2 is SASEGT in the germline V gene. General study points: In a later analysis, a genetic analysis reported fewer productive-TCR N-insertions in an Asian-associated ancestry cluster than the cohort average.

Vbeta (60) and Jbeta (13) primers were used in the PCR. The assay was immunoSEQ multiplex PCR, and TCRdb's table has in-frame clones only and misses some. The table includes about 150,000 clones, 60% to 85% detected once. This clone was found a few times. The antigen remains undetermined. The chain employs TRBV6-1 and TRBJ2-1; 8 nucleotides agree with TRBD1. The TCR originated in a woman aged 35 to 49 in good health and CMV-seronegative. Specimen: PBMCs. CDR3 protein: CASSGQGWGLYNEQFF. DNA for the CDR3: TGTGCCAGCAGTGGACAGGGGTGGGGGCTCTACAATGAGCAGTTCTTC.